The 23 T cell receptor beta chains listed next were all sequenced from one sample in a study of T cell repertoires in cytomegalovirus infection. Each CDR3 protein is one row after TCRdb ran MiXCR on the reads. This table holds 300,000 or so distinct CDR3 sequences, more than 20% found once. The specimen sequenced was PBMCs. These receptor sequences come from a human donor in good health (CMV status not recorded). Some clones in this sample may be carry-over from other donors' samples.

The chain joins TRBV11-2 to TRBJ2-7; D gene unclear. Germline V gene sequence: CDR1 SGHAT, CDR2 FQNNGV. Trimming cost V 0 bases and J 3 bases, with 12 bases left between them. This CDR3 is built from 15 residues. CDR3 amino acids: CASSLDGLDHYEQYF. In DNA, the CDR3 is TGTGCCAGCAGCTTAGACGGGCTAGACCACTACGAGCAGTACTTC.

This clonotype was detected only a few times. The rearrangement uses TRBV27 and TRBJ2-7; D is unresolved. Germline CDR1 is MNHEY and CDR2 is SMNVEV (reference sequence). This CDR3 spans 15 amino acids. Trimming stripped 0 bases from V and 0 bases from J, with 9 bases between. The CDR3, as DNA: TGTGCCAGCAGTTTATCCCTCGAAAGCTCCTACGAGCAGTACTTC. Protein sequence: CASSLSLESSYEQYF.

Ten or more counts support this clonotype. V gene TRBV10-3 combines with J gene TRBJ2-7, with D possibly TRBD1 on 5 matching bases. Per germline, CDR1 ENHRY and CDR2 SYGVKD. The CDR3 covers 19 residues. The V and J ends lost 3 bases and 7 bases respectively, with 31 bases between them. CDR3 sequence: CAISDPGAIQPRLLREQYF. CDR3 DNA sequence: TGTGCCATCAGTGACCCTGGGGCAATACAGCCTAGGTTACTTAGAGAGCAGTACTTC.

CDR3 region: CASSQDEPIGGYTF. The CDR3 nucleotides read TGTGCCAGCAGCCAAGATGAACCGATCGGCGGCTACACCTTC. The chain combines TRBV3-1 with TRBJ1-2; D uncertain. The V gene's germline CDR1 is LGHDT and CDR2 YNNKEL (reference sequence). Trimming pared 0 bases from V and 8 bases from J, leaving 13 bases between. The CDR3 extends over 14 amino acids.

This clonotype was seen only a few times. This rearrangement joins TRBV6-1 to TRBJ1-1, with 8 bases matching TRBD1. With 6 bases clipped from V and 4 bases from J, the junction kept 13 bases outside the gene matches. Germline assignment: CDR1 MNHNS and CDR2 SASEGT. The CDR3 is made up of 16 amino acids. CDR3 bases: TGTGCCAGCAGGAGAGCAGGGGGCGCGACGGCCACTGAAGCTTTCTTT. Translating gives CASRRAGGATATEAFF.

Concerning this clonotype: With a much larger clone just one base away, this may be a read error. The CDR3, as DNA: TGTGCCAGCGGCAGTGTGGAAGAGCAGTTCTTC. It is translated as CASGSVEEQFF. This chain uses TRBV7-2 with TRBJ2-1; D gene uncertain. The CDR3 totals 11 residues. Trimming left V 8 bases short and J 10 bases short, with 12 bases between. The germline V gene encodes CDR1 SGHTA and CDR2 FQGNSA. Full variable domain (remainder filled in from reference TRBV7-2 and TRBJ2-1): GAGVSQSPSNKVTEKGKDVELRCDPISGHTALYWYRQSLGQGLEFLIYFQGNSAPDKSGLPSDRFSAERTGGSVSTLTIQRTQQEDSAVYLCASGSVEEQFFGPGTRLTVL.

This clonotype was recorded many times. V gene TRBV11-3 combines with J gene TRBJ2-1; 7 bases map to TRBD2. Per the germline V gene, CDR1 is SGHNT and CDR2 is YENEEA. This CDR3 comprises 15 residues. V lost 5 bases to trimming and J lost 2 bases; unmatched junction nucleotides: 6. CDR3 in DNA: TGTGCCAGCAGCCAGCGGAGCGGGACCTACAATGAGCAGTTCTTC. Translation gives CASSQRSGTYNEQFF.

The J gene is TRBJ1-4, the V gene TRBV6-5, with D hard to call. Trimming took off 6 bases at V and 5 bases at J, with 13 bases between the two ends. The CDR3 runs 14 residues. Germline V gene lookup returns CDR1 MNHEY and CDR2 SVGAGI. CDR3 in DNA: TGTGCCAGCAGGTGTGGCAGAAGCAATGAAAAACTGTTTTTT. Translation: CASRCGRSNEKLFF.

The chain uses TRBV7-8 and TRBJ1-2, with D hard to call. The V gene's germline CDR1 is SGHVS and CDR2 FQNEAQ. V lost 5 bases, J lost 8 bases, and 21 bases lay in between. The CDR3 loop spans 15 amino acids. The CDR3 DNA reads as TGTGCCAGCAGCCCCGAGCGCGTCAGACATATCGGCTACACCTTC. This encodes CASSPERVRHIGYTF.

This clonotype was seen a handful of times. The genes are TRBV20-1 and TRBJ2-2; possibly TRBD1 or TRBD2 for D (5 bases each). Germline-derived CDR1 and CDR2 are DFQATT and SNEGSKA (reference sequence). CDR3 length: 14 amino acids. The germline V and J ends were trimmed by 3 bases and 5 bases, with 13 bases remaining between them. For the CDR3, the DNA is TGCAGTGCTAGTTGGGGGAGTGGTACCGGGGAGCTGTTTTTT. Protein: CSASWGSGTGELFF.

This clonotype was detected many times. CDR3 coding DNA: TGTGCCAGTCGCCAGGAAGATACGCAGTATTTT. As protein: CASRQEDTQYF. The chain carries TRBV7-2 and TRBJ2-3, with D unclear. The germline V and J ends were trimmed by 9 bases and 5 bases, with 9 bases remaining between them. Germline assignment: CDR1 SGHTA and CDR2 FQGNSA. The CDR3 spans 11 residues.

This clonotype showed up just once. V gene TRBV15 combines with J gene TRBJ2-7; D is possibly TRBD1 (5 bases). V was clipped by 0 bases and J by 2 bases, with 14 bases between them. Germline V gene sequence: CDR1 LNHNV, CDR2 YYDKDF (reference sequence). The CDR3 consists of 16 residues. In DNA, the CDR3 is TGTGCCACCAGCAGAGATCCCAGGACACCTACCTACGAGCAGTACTTC. The encoded protein is CATSRDPRTPTYEQYF.

V usage is TRBV5-6 and J usage is TRBJ2-2; no clear D gene. The CDR3 extends over 15 amino acids. Germline V lookup: CDR1 SGHDT, CDR2 YYEEEE. Between the trimmed V and J ends, which lost 0 bases and 0 bases, there was a span of 6 bases. The CDR3 spells CASSLGFANTGELFF. The CDR3, as DNA: TGTGCCAGCAGCTTGGGCTTCGCGAACACCGGGGAGCTGTTTTTT. Full variable domain (rest looked up from reference TRBV5-6 and TRBJ2-2): DAGVTQSPTHLIKTRGQQVTLRCSPKSGHDTVSWYQQALGQGPQFIFQYYEEEERQRGNFPDRFSGHQFPNYSSELNVNALLLGDSALYLCASSLGFANTGELFFGEGSRLTVL.

This clonotype was seen a handful of times. The rearrangement uses TRBV27 and TRBJ1-2; D is possibly TRBD1 (6 bases). There are 15 residues in the CDR3. Germline V CDR1 and CDR2: MNHEY, SMNVEV (reference sequence). V was shortened by 6 bases and J by 0 bases, with 14 bases between the two germline ends. The CDR3: CASSPYRDANYGYTF. In DNA form, the CDR3 reads TGTGCCAGCAGCCCTTACAGGGATGCTAACTATGGCTACACCTTC.

This clonotype was picked up a small number of times. The chain employs TRBV12-3 or TRBV12-4 and TRBJ2-6; TRBD1 agrees at 7 bases. The J segment lost 0 bases and the V segment lost 3 bases, leaving 8 bases of the junction unmatched. The CDR3 consists of 18 residues. CDR3 DNA sequence: TGTGCCAGCAGTTTCTCGACAGGGAAAAGCTCTGGGGCCAACGTCCTGACTTTC. Protein: CASSFSTGKSSGANVLTF.

The table lists this clonotype with many counts. This chain links TRBV7-2 with TRBJ1-2, with TRBD1 as a possible D gene (5 bases). Germline V CDR1 and CDR2: SGHTA, FQGNSA. V dropped 2 bases and J dropped 4 bases, with 8 bases sitting between them. CDR3 length: 13 residues. In DNA, the CDR3 is TGTGCCAGCAGCTTAATGACAGTCTATGGCTACACCTTC. Its protein product is CASSLMTVYGYTF.

The chain links TRBV28 to TRBJ1-5, with D unresolved. This CDR3 spans 15 amino acids. Germline assignment: CDR1 MDHEN and CDR2 SYDVKM. V lost 3 bases and J 0 bases, leaving 9 bases between the germline ends. In nucleotides, the CDR3 is TGTGCCAGCAGTTTCGGGATTTATAGCAATCAGCCCCAGCATTTT. This codes for CASSFGIYSNQPQHF. Full variable domain (outside the CDR3, taken from reference TRBV28 and TRBJ1-5): DVKVTQSSRYLVKRTGEKVFLECVQDMDHENMFWYRQDPGLGLRLIYFSYDVKMKEKGDIPEGYSVSREKKERFSLILESASTNQTSMYLCASSFGIYSNQPQHFGDGTRLSIL.

The chain has TRBV28 and TRBJ1-5; TRBD1 might be the D (6 bases). The V gene lost 7 bases and the J gene lost 0 bases, with 10 bases spanning the gap. This CDR3 contains 14 residues. Per the germline V gene, CDR1 is MDHEN and CDR2 is SYDVKM. DNA for the CDR3: TGTGCCAGCAACCTCAGGGGTAGCAATCAGCCCCAGCATTTT. It encodes CASNLRGSNQPQHF.

This chain uses TRBV20-1 with TRBJ2-7; weak D call: TRBD2 (5 bases). CDR1 is DFQATT, CDR2 SNEGSKA, per germline (reference sequence). The ends were cut back, 6 bases at V and 5 bases at J, with 17 bases in the middle. The CDR3 covers 13 residues. CDR3 DNA sequence: TGCAGTGCCCCAGAGGGCAGGCGGGACGAGCAGTACTTC. Its protein product is CSAPEGRRDEQYF.

In its sample, this clonotype was seen many times. The rearrangement joins TRBV7-2 to TRBJ2-5; D gene unclear. The V end lost 3 bases, the J end lost 5 bases, and 10 bases lay between the germline ends. CDR3 length: 13 amino acids. Looked up from germline, CDR1 is SGHTA and CDR2 is FQGNSA. DNA of the CDR3: TGTGCCAGCAGCTTTCTTACCGGGGAGACCCAGTACTTC. It yields the protein CASSFLTGETQYF.

The chain uses TRBV28 and TRBJ2-5, with D perhaps TRBD2 (7 bases). The CDR3 is 14 residues long. The V gene lost 6 bases and the J gene lost 5 bases, with 16 bases spanning the gap. Germline V gives CDR1 MDHEN, CDR2 SYDVKM. Here the CDR3 reads CASSRGGALETQYF. The DNA for the CDR3 is TGTGCCAGCAGCCGAGGGGGGGCGCTGGAGACCCAGTACTTC.

This clonotype showed up many times. The chain carries TRBV28 and TRBJ1-6; a possible D gene is TRBD1 (5 bases). The CDR3 runs to 15 residues. The V end was cut by 7 bases, the J end by 6 bases, with 16 bases between. Per the germline V gene, CDR1 is MDHEN and CDR2 is SYDVKM. CDR3 sequence reads: CASTPGGDGNSPLHF. The CDR3 nucleotides read TGTGCCAGCACCCCCGGGGGGGATGGTAATTCACCCCTCCACTTT.

This clonotype is classed as large (0.1 to 1%). The CDR3 DNA reads TGTGCCAGCAGCTTAGAGCGGCGGCACACTGAAGCTTTCTTT. It translates to CASSLERRHTEAFF. This chain links TRBV7-8 with TRBJ1-1; D unclear. The germline V gene encodes CDR1 SGHVS and CDR2 FQNEAQ. This CDR3 region has 14 residues. The V and J ends lost 1 base and 3 bases respectively, with 9 bases between them.